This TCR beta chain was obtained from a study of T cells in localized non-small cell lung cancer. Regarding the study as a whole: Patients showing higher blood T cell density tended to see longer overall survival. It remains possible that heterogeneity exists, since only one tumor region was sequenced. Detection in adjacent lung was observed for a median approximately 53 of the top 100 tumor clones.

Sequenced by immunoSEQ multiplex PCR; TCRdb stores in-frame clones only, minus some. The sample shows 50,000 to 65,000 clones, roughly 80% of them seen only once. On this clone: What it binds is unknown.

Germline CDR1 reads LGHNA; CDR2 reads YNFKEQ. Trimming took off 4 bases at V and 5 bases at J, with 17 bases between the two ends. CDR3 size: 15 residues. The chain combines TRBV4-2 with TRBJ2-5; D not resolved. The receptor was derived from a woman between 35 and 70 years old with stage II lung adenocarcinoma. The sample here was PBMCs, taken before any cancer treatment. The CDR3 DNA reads TGTGCCAGCAGCCCCCGAGTGGCAGCATCCGAGACCCAGTACTTC. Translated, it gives CASSPRVAASETQYF.